What follows are 9 T cell receptor beta chains derived from one specimen sequenced in a study of cytomegalovirus exposure and HLA in healthy donors. The PCR ran on 60 Vbeta and 13 Jbeta primers. The repertoire was sequenced with immunoSEQ multiplex PCR; TCRdb's copy has only in-frame clones and lacks some. This table has some 190,000 clones, about four fifths appearing once. Sequenced material: PBMCs. The receptors originated from a woman aged 25-40 years in good health and CMV-seronegative.

This clone was counted only a few times. DNA for the CDR3: TGTGCCACCGACAGTTTCTTAGCGGGGTTTGCCTACGAGCAGTACTTC. This codes for CATDSFLAGFAYEQYF. The rearrangement uses TRBV27 and TRBJ2-7; 8 bases fit TRBD2. The germline gives CDR1 MNHEY, CDR2 SMNVEV (reference sequence). V lost 10 bases and J lost 2; bases outside the gene matches: 16. The CDR3 has 16 amino acids.

This clone was observed a few times. This chain links TRBV11-2 with TRBJ1-2; 7 bases align to TRBD1. The CDR3 loop spans 14 amino acids. Germline V gene data show CDR1 as SGHAT and CDR2 as FQNNGV. Trimming took 5 bases from V and 8 from J; bases not matched to a gene: 11. As DNA, the CDR3 is TGTGCCAGCAGCCAGGAGGGGGCTTCACGAGGCTACACCTTC. Protein: CASSQEGASRGYTF.

This clone has a handful of counts. The chain employs TRBV2 and TRBJ1-1; 8 bases line up with TRBD1. Trimming took 6 bases from V and 1 from J; bases not matched to a gene: 7. The CDR3 covers 15 residues. Germline loops: CDR1 SNHLY, CDR2 FYNNEI. Here the CDR3 DNA reads TGTGCCAGCAGCAAGAGGACAGGGTGGAACACTGAAGCTTTCTTT. It translates to CASSKRTGWNTEAFF. Combining the CDR3 with reference TRBV2 and TRBJ1-1 gives the whole variable domain EPEVTQTPSHQVTQMGQEVILRCVPISNHLYFYWYRQILGQKVEFLVSFYNNEISEKSEIFDDQFSVERPDGSNFTLKIRSTKLEDSAMYFCASSKRTGWNTEAFFGQGTRLTVV.

The chain employs TRBV18 and TRBJ1-5, with D hard to call. The CDR3 extends over 13 amino acids. The germline V gene encodes CDR1 KGHSH and CDR2 LQKENI. The V end lost 3 bases, the J end lost 9 bases, and 12 bases lay between the germline ends. As DNA, the CDR3 is TGTGCCAGCTCACCGCCAGGTCATGGGCCCCAGCATTTT. Amino acid sequence: CASSPPGHGPQHF.

Only one count was recorded for this clone. It is likely a read error: a sequence one base away is far more abundant. Other nucleotide sequences in the sample specify the same CDR3. The chain links TRBV6-1 to TRBJ2-5; D might be TRBD1 (7 bases). Trimming left V 2 bases short and J 2 bases short, with 12 bases between. From germline, CDR1 is MNHNS and CDR2 SASEGT. The CDR3 sequence is 15 residues long. The CDR3: CASSELAGGQETQYF. The CDR3 coding sequence is TGTGCCAGCAGTGAACTAGCAGGGGGGCAAGAGACCCAGTACTTC.

This sequence joins TRBV19 and TRBJ1-3, with 7 bases matching TRBD1. CDR1 is LNHDA and CDR2 is SQIVND in the germline V gene (reference sequence). The CDR3 is 14 amino acids. The trim removed 8 bases at V and 0 bases at J, leaving 4 bases unmatched. CDR3 nucleotides: TGTGCCAGTTTCGACAGGGCCTCTGGAAACACCATATATTTT. Protein product: CASFDRASGNTIYF.

This clone was seen a few times. In this CDR3 the conserved last residue, phenylalanine or tryptophan, is missing, so a read error is likely. It is unclear where the CDR3 begins or ends on the DNA, so no DNA is shown, and the CDR3 is as TCRdb lists it. The J gene is TRBJ1-1, the V gene TRBV7-9. The CDR3 is 13 amino acids in total, end residues counted. Per germline, CDR1 SEHNR and CDR2 FQNEAQ (reference sequence). CDR3 protein: CASSAEGKGLMRS.

In this sample, this clone turned up a few times. The V call is TRBV4-2, the J call TRBJ1-5; 8 bases line up with TRBD1. V was clipped by 1 base and J by 0 bases; unmatched bases: 11. Per the germline V gene, CDR1 is LGHNA and CDR2 is YNFKEQ. The CDR3 spans 19 residues. Written as DNA, the CDR3 is TGTGCCAGCAGCCAAGTACCGCAGGGGGCAGTAAATAGCAATCAGCCCCAGCATTTT. This gives the protein CASSQVPQGAVNSNQPQHF.

This clone was seen a few times. The J gene is TRBJ2-3, the V gene TRBV7-9, with 8 bases aligning to TRBD2. From germline, CDR1 is SEHNR and CDR2 FQNEAQ (reference sequence). V was clipped by 0 bases and J by 4 bases; unmatched bases: 12. This CDR3 region has 18 residues. For the CDR3, the DNA is TGTGCCAGCAGCTTAGCGAGGGGACTAGACCTGTTCCCAGATACGCAGTATTTT. Translating it yields CASSLARGLDLFPDTQYF.